The 15 T cell receptor beta chains reported below all come from one sample, sequenced in a study of control samples from healthy donors and cancer patients. The assay was immunoSEQ multiplex PCR, and TCRdb's table has in-frame clones only and misses some. The profile covers just under 150,000 clones, with around 90% appearing a single time and 3% to 3.5% taken by the ten largest. The sequenced material came from blood. The receptors here all came from a man aged 30-40 years in good health.

The chain carries TRBV27 and TRBJ2-1; TRBD2 matches 12 bases. Looked up from germline, CDR1 is MNHEY and CDR2 is SMNVEV (reference sequence). The CDR3 is 18 residues long. Trimming took 4 bases from V and 0 from J; bases not matched to a gene: 7. The CDR3 DNA is TGTGCCAGCAGTTCGTCTAGCGGGGGGGCCATCTCCTACAATGAGCAGTTCTTC. The encoded protein is CASSSSSGGAISYNEQFF.

In its sample, this clone was seen a few times. This chain joins TRBV19 and TRBJ2-2, with 7 bases lining up with TRBD2. V trimming: 2 bases; J trimming: 6 bases; junction bases outside the gene matches: 9. Per germline, CDR1 LNHDA and CDR2 SQIVND (reference sequence). The CDR3 extends over 16 amino acids. Here the CDR3 DNA reads TGTGCCAGTAGTATAACTTTGGGGGGGAAGTCCGGGGAGCTGTTTTTT. Translating gives CASSITLGGKSGELFF.

V and J are TRBV3-1 (or the pseudogene TRBV3-2) and TRBJ2-7, with 8 bases fitting TRBD2. J was trimmed by 0 bases and V by 0 bases; bases with no gene match: 7. Germline V CDR1 and CDR2: LGHDT, YNNKEL (reference sequence). This CDR3 has 17 amino acids. The CDR3 DNA sequence: TGTGCCAGCAGCCAAGACCCACTAGCGGATATCTCCTACGAGCAGTACTTC. Translating gives CASSQDPLADISYEQYF.

This rearrangement joins TRBV19 to TRBJ1-5; 10 bases line up with TRBD1. With V trimmed by 6 bases and J by 0 bases, 14 bases remained unmatched. CDR1 is LNHDA, CDR2 SQIVND, per germline (reference sequence). CDR3 length equals 19 residues. The CDR3 here is CASSPQTGGVLYSNQPQHF. CDR3 nucleotides: TGTGCCAGTAGCCCACAGACAGGGGGCGTTCTTTATAGCAATCAGCCCCAGCATTTT.

For this clone: Other DNA sequences from this sample encode an identical CDR3 as well. V and J are TRBV19 and TRBJ1-1; D might be TRBD1 (5 bases). CDR3 length: 13 residues. V lost 3 bases, J lost 4 bases, and 9 bases lay in between. Germline loops: CDR1 LNHDA, CDR2 SQIVND (reference sequence). CDR3 protein: CASSIGGGTEAFF. Here the CDR3 DNA reads TGTGCCAGTAGTATTGGGGGTGGCACTGAAGCTTTCTTT.

The chain links TRBV20-1 to TRBJ1-5; D perhaps matches TRBD1 (6 bases). Germline V gene data show CDR1 as DFQATT and CDR2 as SNEGSKA (reference sequence). With 3 bases removed from V and 7 bases from J, the gap between germline ends came to 16 bases. The length of the CDR3 is 14 residues. CDR3 sequence reads: CSASGSQRGQPQHF. The CDR3 DNA follows: TGCAGTGCTAGTGGTTCCCAAAGGGGGCAGCCCCAGCATTTT.

The chain joins TRBV5-6 to TRBJ1-1, with D perhaps matching TRBD1 (5 bases). The CDR3 totals 14 residues. V lost 0 bases, J lost 4 bases, and 10 bases lay in between. Germline CDR1 and CDR2: SGHDT and YYEEEE. CDR3 amino acids: CASSLGQGFTEAFF. For the CDR3, the DNA is TGTGCCAGCAGCTTGGGTCAGGGTTTCACTGAAGCTTTCTTT.

As DNA, the CDR3 is TGTGCCAGGAGGAGGGGAGTCTATGGCTACACCTTC. Translating it yields CARRRGVYGYTF. The chain couples TRBV2 to TRBJ1-2, with D perhaps matching TRBD1 (5 bases). V lost 9 bases to trimming and J lost 4 bases, with 12 bases between them. The length of the CDR3 is 12 residues. CDR1 is SNHLY and CDR2 is FYNNEI in the germline V gene.

V and J are TRBV7-9 and TRBJ1-1, with TRBD1 identical over 7 bases. The CDR3 has 14 residues. V was clipped by 6 bases and J by 2 bases; unmatched bases: 6. The germline V gene encodes CDR1 SEHNR and CDR2 FQNEAQ (reference sequence). The CDR3 coding sequence is TGTGCCAGCAGTACGACAGGGAGCAACACTGAAGCTTTCTTT. As protein: CASSTTGSNTEAFF.

The rearrangement links TRBV9 to TRBJ1-3; unclear D gene. V lost 4 bases and J 4 bases, leaving 9 bases between the germline ends. CDR1 is SGDLS, CDR2 YYNGEE, per germline. This CDR3 contains 13 residues. The CDR3 reads CASSPPNGNTIYF. The CDR3 DNA is TGTGCCAGCAGCCCCCCGAACGGAAACACCATATATTTT.

The chain couples TRBV10-3 to TRBJ2-1, with D possibly matching TRBD2 (6 bases). Germline V gives CDR1 ENHRY, CDR2 SYGVKD. Trimming shortened V by 0 bases and J by 8 bases, and 11 bases separated the two germline ends. The CDR3 runs 14 residues. CDR3 in amino acids: CAISESAGWDEQFF. The CDR3 DNA follows: TGTGCCATCAGTGAGTCTGCGGGGTGGGATGAGCAGTTCTTC.

The chain joins TRBV12-5 to TRBJ2-3, with 7 nucleotides matching TRBD1. The germline gives CDR1 LGHNT, CDR2 FRNRAP. V lost 1 base and J lost 5; bases outside the gene matches: 6. The CDR3 is 15 amino acids. CDR3 in DNA: TGTGCTAGTGGTTTGGGGGGACAGTACGGAGATACGCAGTATTTT. This gives the protein CASGLGGQYGDTQYF.

The V and J genes are TRBV30 and TRBJ2-7; the D call may be TRBD1 or TRBD2 (6 bases each). Germline CDR1 is GTSNPN and CDR2 is SVGIG (reference sequence). Trimming removed 1 base at V and 6 bases at J, with 16 bases between. There are 14 residues in the CDR3. The CDR3 protein is CAWSDLGGAGEQYF. The CDR3 DNA is TGTGCCTGGAGTGATTTGGGGGGCGCGGGCGAGCAGTACTTC.

As to this clone: The sample holds other DNA sequences that translate to the same CDR3. V and J are TRBV19 and TRBJ1-1, with 7 bases matching TRBD1. Germline assignment: CDR1 LNHDA and CDR2 SQIVND (reference sequence). CDR3 size: 14 residues. The V segment lost 5 bases and the J segment 0 bases; nucleotides outside the gene matches: 3. The CDR3: CASSLQGMNTEAFF. CDR3 nucleotide sequence: TGTGCCAGTAGTTTACAGGGGATGAACACTGAAGCTTTCTTT.

The chain has TRBV27 and TRBJ1-6; D call uncertain. CDR1 is MNHEY, CDR2 SMNVEV, per germline (reference sequence). This CDR3 is built from 12 residues. V lost 7 bases and J lost 1, with 2 bases in between. CDR3 coding DNA: TGTGCCAGCAAATCCTATAATTCACCCCTCCACTTT. Its protein is CASKSYNSPLHF.